The table lists the clone carrying this T cell receptor (beta chain) with a count of one. This sample stems from a study of shared T cell receptors in the human thymus. V lost 0 bases, J lost 2 bases, and 11 bases lay in between. The length of the CDR3 is 15 residues. Germline assignment: CDR1 LGHNA and CDR2 YNFKEQ. Measured with immunoSEQ multiplex PCR; TCRdb has only the in-frame clones, and not every one. In the table there are 550,000 to 800,000 clones, 80% to 90% of which are singletons. The data were also submitted as part of a second study, on human thymus T cells. That study adds: Thymic and blood repertoires showed apparently biased V and J gene usage.

The V and J genes are TRBV4-2 and TRBJ2-7, with D perhaps matching TRBD1 (6 bases). The TCR originated in a girl under three years old with a congenital heart defect. Sequenced material: thymocytes. The CDR3 spells CASSQDEGDTYEQYF. Written as DNA, the CDR3 is TGTGCCAGCAGCCAAGACGAAGGGGACACCTACGAGCAGTACTTC.